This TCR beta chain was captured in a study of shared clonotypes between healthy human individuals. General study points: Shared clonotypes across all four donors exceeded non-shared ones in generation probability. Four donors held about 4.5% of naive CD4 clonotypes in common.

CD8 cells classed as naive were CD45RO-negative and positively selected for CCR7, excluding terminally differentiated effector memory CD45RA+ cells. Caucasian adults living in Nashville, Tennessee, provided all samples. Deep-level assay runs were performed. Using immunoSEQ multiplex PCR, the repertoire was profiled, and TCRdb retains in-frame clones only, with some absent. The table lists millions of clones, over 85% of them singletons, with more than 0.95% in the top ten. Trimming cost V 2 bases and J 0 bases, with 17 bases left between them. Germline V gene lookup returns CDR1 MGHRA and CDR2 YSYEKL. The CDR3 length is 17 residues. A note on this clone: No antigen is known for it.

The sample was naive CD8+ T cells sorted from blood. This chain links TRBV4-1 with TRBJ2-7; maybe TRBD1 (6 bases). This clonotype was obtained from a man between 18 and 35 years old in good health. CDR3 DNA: TGCGCCAGCAGCCAACATACAGGGCTAACAAACTCCTACGAGCAGTACTTC. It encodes CASSQHTGLTNSYEQYF.